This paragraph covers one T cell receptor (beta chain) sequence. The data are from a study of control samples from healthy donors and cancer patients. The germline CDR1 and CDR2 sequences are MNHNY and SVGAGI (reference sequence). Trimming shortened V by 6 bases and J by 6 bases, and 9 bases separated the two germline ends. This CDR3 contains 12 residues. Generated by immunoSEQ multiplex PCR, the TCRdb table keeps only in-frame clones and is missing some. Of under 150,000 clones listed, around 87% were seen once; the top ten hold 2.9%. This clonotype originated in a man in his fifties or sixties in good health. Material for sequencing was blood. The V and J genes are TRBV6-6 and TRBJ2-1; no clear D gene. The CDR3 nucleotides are TGTGCCAGCAGGAAAGTTACCAATGAGCAGTTCTTC. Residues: CASRKVTNEQFF.